Listed below are T cell receptor beta chains from one sample, sequenced in a study of a mutant IDH1 vaccine in newly diagnosed glioma. Clones were read by immunoSEQ multiplex PCR, and TCRdb kept only the in-frame ones, dropping some. The sample includes tens of thousands of clones, 75% to 95% of them seen just once. The material was PBMCs, obtained from a glioma patient treated with radiotherapy, temozolomide or both. Source of these receptors: a man aged 45-65 years with glioma. Both conserved end residues are part of each CDR3. Fields, in order: V gene, J gene, clone size, CDR3 length, D gene, CDR3 protein, CDR3 DNA. A D gene is named only where the DNA matches it firmly. Clone sizes are given selectively: once, few, many, or a class where the clone is expanded.

TRBV29-1,TRBJ1-1,-,12,-,CSATDWSTEAFF,TGCAGCGCGACAGATTGGAGCACTGAAGCTTTCTTT
TRBV4-1,TRBJ1-1,medium-sized,14,-,CASRGTLKNTEAFF,TGCGCCAGCAGGGGGACTCTAAAGAACACTGAAGCTTTCTTT
TRBV2,TRBJ2-7,-,10,-,CASDQDVLYF,TGTGCCAGTGACCAGGACGTGCTGTACTTC
TRBV7-9,TRBJ1-1,-,15,TRBD1,CASSLAGTGNTEAFF,TGTGCCAGCAGCTTAGCCGGGACAGGGAACACTGAAGCTTTCTTT
TRBV9,TRBJ2-3,-,16,-,CASSARTITSTDTQYF,TGTGCCAGCAGCGCCAGGACTATTACTAGCACAGATACGCAGTATTTT
TRBV11-3,TRBJ1-1,-,13,-,CASSLVPTGEAFF,TGTGCCAGCAGCTTAGTCCCGACGGGTGAAGCTTTCTTT
TRBV29-1,TRBJ2-2,-,13,-,CSVARTLPGSCFF,-
TRBV11-2,TRBJ2-7,-,15,TRBD2,CASSPIAGGPYEQYF,TGTGCCAGCAGCCCGATAGCGGGGGGGCCATACGAGCAGTACTTC
TRBV5-5,TRBJ2-2,-,15,TRBD2,CASGLGGARAGELFF,TGTGCCAGCGGCCTCGGGGGGGCGAGGGCCGGGGAGCTGTTTTTT
TRBV23-1,TRBJ2-1,-,13,-,CASSSTYYNEQFF,TGCGCCAGCAGTTCGACTTACTACAATGAGCAGTTCTTC
TRBV11-3,TRBJ2-3,-,14,-,CASSLGPAADTQYF,TGTGCCAGCAGCTTAGGCCCCGCCGCAGATACGCAGTATTTT
TRBV4-1,TRBJ2-2,-,17,TRBD1,CASSQAGQGARTGELFF,TGCGCCAGCAGCCAAGCGGGACAGGGGGCGCGAACCGGGGAGCTGTTTTTT
TRBV4-3,TRBJ2-2,-,16,TRBD2,CASSQAGGANTGELFF,TGCGCCAGCAGCCAGGCGGGGGGCGCGAACACCGGGGAGCTGTTTTTT
TRBV6-5,TRBJ1-2,-,14,TRBD1,CASSYKTGRAGYTF,TGTGCCAGCAGTTACAAGACAGGGAGGGCTGGCTACACCTTC
TRBV27,TRBJ2-3,-,20,TRBD1,CASSHPQGQVPSFATDTQYF,TGTGCCAGCAGCCACCCCCAGGGACAGGTTCCCTCGTTTGCCACAGATACGCAGTATTTT
TRBV2,TRBJ2-3,-,14,-,CASSEGRTTDTQYF,TGTGCCAGCAGTGAGGGCAGGACAACAGATACGCAGTATTTT
TRBV11-2,TRBJ2-5,-,14,TRBD2,CASRGEVAGGSQYF,TGTGCCAGCAGAGGAGAGGTAGCGGGGGGGTCCCAGTACTTC
TRBV19,TRBJ2-7,-,15,TRBD2,CASSNRLAGHYEQYF,TGTGCCAGTAGTAATCGACTAGCGGGTCACTACGAGCAGTACTTC
TRBV7-9,TRBJ1-1,-,14,TRBD1,CASSWTGKNTEAFF,TGTGCCAGCAGCTGGACAGGGAAGAACACTGAAGCTTTCTTT
TRBV11-2,TRBJ2-2,-,16,TRBD2,CASSLIGGGGAGELFF,TGTGCCAGCAGCTTAATCGGCGGGGGTGGAGCCGGGGAGCTGTTTTTT
TRBV9,TRBJ2-7,-,14,TRBD1,CASSVAQGAYEQYF,TGTGCCAGCAGCGTAGCACAGGGGGCGTACGAGCAGTACTTC
TRBV19,TRBJ1-1,-,12,-,CASSIAAGEAFF,TGTGCCAGTAGTATAGCGGCAGGGGAAGCTTTCTTT
TRBV15,TRBJ1-4,-,13,-,CATSRVPSAKLFF,TGTGCCACCAGCAGAGTTCCCTCAGCGAAACTGTTTTTT
TRBV6-5,TRBJ2-3,-,12,TRBD2,CATGLATDTQYF,TGTGCCACCGGACTAGCGACAGATACGCAGTATTTT
TRBV29-1,TRBJ2-4,-,15,-,CSVEAWAGAKNIQYF,TGCAGCGTTGAGGCTTGGGCAGGGGCAAAAAACATTCAGTACTTC
TRBV6-1,TRBJ1-2,-,15,-,CATVPADSPGYGYTF,TGTGCCACCGTCCCGGCGGATTCTCCGGGCTATGGCTACACCTTC
TRBV19,TRBJ2-6,-,16,-,CASSRGAYSGANVLTF,TGTGCCAGTAGTCGAGGGGCCTACTCTGGGGCCAACGTCCTGACTTTC
TRBV29-1,TRBJ2-3,-,15,-,CSVGGQGWWADTQYF,TGCAGCGTTGGGGGCCAGGGTTGGTGGGCAGATACGCAGTATTTT
TRBV4-1,TRBJ1-2,-,15,-,CASSRPFQGHYGYTF,TGCGCCAGCAGCCGCCCTTTCCAGGGCCACTATGGCTACACCTTC
TRBV5-1,TRBJ1-1,-,14,-,CASSPKTSNTEAFF,TGCGCCAGCAGCCCTAAAACATCGAACACTGAAGCTTTCTTT
TRBV10-3,TRBJ2-3,-,13,TRBD2,CATLAGLTDTQYF,TGTGCCACCCTAGCGGGGCTCACAGATACGCAGTATTTT
TRBV14,TRBJ2-1,once,15,TRBD1,CASSQGQGSRNEQFF,TGTGCCAGCAGCCAAGGACAGGGTTCACGTAATGAGCAGTTCTTC
TRBV11-3,TRBJ2-1,-,14,-,CASSDGWRYNEQFF,TGTGCCAGCAGCGATGGATGGAGATACAATGAGCAGTTCTTC
TRBV5-3,TRBJ1-1,once,13,-,CARSRGANTEAFF,TGTGCCAGAAGCCGGGGGGCGAACACTGAAGCTTTCTTT